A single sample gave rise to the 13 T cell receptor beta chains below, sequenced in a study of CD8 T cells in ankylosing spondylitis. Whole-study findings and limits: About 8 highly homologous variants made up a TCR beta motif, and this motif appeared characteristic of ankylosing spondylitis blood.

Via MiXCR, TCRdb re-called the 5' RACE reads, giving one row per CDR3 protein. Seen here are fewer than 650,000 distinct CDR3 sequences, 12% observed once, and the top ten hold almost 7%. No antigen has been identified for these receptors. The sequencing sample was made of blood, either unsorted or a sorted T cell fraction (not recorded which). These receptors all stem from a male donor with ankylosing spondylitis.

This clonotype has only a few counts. The CDR3 protein is CASSQQQGGEQFF. The CDR3, as DNA: TGTGCCAGCAGCCAACAACAGGGGGGTGAGCAGTTCTTC. The chain uses TRBV7-6 and TRBJ2-1; TRBD1 agrees at 8 bases. V lost 5 bases to trimming and J lost 9 bases; unmatched junction nucleotides: 6. CDR3 length: 13 amino acids. The germline V gene encodes CDR1 SGHVS and CDR2 FNYEAQ.

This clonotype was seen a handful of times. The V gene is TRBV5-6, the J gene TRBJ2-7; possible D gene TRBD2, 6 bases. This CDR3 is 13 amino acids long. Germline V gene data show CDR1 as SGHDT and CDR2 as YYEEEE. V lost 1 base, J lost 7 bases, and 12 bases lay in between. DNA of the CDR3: TGTGCCAGCAGCTTGAGGGCAGGAGGGGAGCAGTACGTC. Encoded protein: CASSLRAGGEQYV.

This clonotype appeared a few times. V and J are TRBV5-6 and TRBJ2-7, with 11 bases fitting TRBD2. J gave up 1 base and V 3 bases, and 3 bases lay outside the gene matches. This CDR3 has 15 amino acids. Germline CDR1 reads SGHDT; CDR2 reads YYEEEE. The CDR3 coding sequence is TGTGCCAGCAGCTCGCTAGCGGGAGGTTCCTACGAGCAGTACTTC. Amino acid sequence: CASSSLAGGSYEQYF.

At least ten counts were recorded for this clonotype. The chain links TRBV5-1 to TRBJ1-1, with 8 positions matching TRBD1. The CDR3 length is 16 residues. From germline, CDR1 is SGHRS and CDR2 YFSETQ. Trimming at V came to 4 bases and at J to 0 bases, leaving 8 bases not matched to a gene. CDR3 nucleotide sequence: TGCGCCAGCAGCCCCTCGGGACAGGCGGTGAACACTGAAGCTTTCTTT. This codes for CASSPSGQAVNTEAFF.

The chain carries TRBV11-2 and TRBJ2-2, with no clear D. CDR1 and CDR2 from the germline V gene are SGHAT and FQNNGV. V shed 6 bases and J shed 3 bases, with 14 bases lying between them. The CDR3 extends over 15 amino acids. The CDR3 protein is CASRPSVDYTGELFF. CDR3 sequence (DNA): TGTGCCAGCAGACCCAGCGTTGATTACACCGGGGAGCTGTTTTTT.

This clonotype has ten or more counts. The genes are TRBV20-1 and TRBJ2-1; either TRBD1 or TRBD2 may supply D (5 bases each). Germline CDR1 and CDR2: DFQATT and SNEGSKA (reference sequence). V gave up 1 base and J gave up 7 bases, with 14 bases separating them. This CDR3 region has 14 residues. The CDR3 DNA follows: TGCAGTGCTAGAGCCCCCGGGACGCCGAATGAGCAGTTCTTC. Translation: CSARAPGTPNEQFF.

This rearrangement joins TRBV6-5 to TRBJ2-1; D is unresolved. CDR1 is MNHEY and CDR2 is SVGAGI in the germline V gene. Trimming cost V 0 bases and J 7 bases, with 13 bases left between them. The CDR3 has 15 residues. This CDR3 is CASSYSPEWGNEQFF. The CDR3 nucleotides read TGTGCCAGCAGTTACTCGCCCGAATGGGGTAATGAGCAGTTCTTC.

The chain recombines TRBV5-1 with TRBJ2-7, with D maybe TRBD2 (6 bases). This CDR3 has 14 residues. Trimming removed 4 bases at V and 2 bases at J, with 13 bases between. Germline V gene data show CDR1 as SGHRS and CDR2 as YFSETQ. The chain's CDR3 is CASSRRERAYEQYV. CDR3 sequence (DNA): TGCGCCAGCAGCCGCCGGGAGAGGGCCTACGAGCAGTACGTC.

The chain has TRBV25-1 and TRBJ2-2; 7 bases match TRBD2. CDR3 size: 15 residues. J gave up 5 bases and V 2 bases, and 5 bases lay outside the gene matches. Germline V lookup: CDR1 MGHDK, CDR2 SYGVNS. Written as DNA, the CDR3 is TGTGCCAGCAGTGAAAGGGGTAGCGGGACCGGGGAGCTGTTTTTT. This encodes CASSERGSGTGELFF.

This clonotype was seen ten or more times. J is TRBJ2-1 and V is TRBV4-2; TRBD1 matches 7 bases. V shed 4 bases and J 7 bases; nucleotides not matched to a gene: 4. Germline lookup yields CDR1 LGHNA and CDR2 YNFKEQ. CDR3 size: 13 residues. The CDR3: CASSLLQGNEQFF. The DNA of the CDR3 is TGTGCCAGCAGCCTTTTACAGGGGAATGAGCAGTTCTTC.

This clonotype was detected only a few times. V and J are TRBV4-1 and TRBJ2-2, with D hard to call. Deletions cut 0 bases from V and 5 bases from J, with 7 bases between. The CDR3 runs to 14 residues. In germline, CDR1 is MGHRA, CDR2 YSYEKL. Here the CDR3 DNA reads TGCGCCAGCAGCCAAGAAAGGGTAACCGGGGAGCTGTTTTTT. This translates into CASSQERVTGELFF.

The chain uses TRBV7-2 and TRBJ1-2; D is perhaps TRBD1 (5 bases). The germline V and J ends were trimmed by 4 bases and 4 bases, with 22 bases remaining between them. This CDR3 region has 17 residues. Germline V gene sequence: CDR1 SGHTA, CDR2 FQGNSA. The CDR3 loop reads CASSSQQGKFVAYGYTF. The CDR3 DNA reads TGTGCCAGCAGCTCCCAGCAGGGCAAGTTTGTGGCCTATGGCTACACCTTC.

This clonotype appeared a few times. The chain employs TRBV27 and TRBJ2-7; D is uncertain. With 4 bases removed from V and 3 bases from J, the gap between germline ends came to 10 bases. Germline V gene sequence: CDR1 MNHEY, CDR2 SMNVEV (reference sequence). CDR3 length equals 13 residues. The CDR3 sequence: CASSSGRYYEQYF. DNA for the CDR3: TGTGCCAGCAGTTCGGGCAGATACTACGAGCAGTACTTC.